This is a list of T cell receptor beta chains from one sample in a study of technical replicates of blood from a handful of donors. TCRdb's copy holds only in-frame clones and misses some; the assay was immunoSEQ multiplex PCR. The table has about 12,000 clones, roughly 96% seen once. Sequenced input: PBMCs. The receptors derive from a human donor in good health. CDR3s include the opening cysteine and the closing phenylalanine or tryptophan. A D gene is named only where the DNA matches it firmly. The listing skips clone size in some rows; elsewhere it reads once, few, many or a size class.

V,D,size,J,CDR3,DNA
TRBV19,TRBD2,NA,TRBJ2-2,CASRLGLAGGSGELFF,TGTGCCAGTAGACTAGGACTAGCGGGAGGGTCCGGGGAGCTGTTTTTT
TRBV11-2,TRBD2,NA,TRBJ2-1,CASSFAGGYNEQFF,TGTGCCAGCAGCTTTGCGGGAGGGTACAATGAGCAGTTCTTC
TRBV30,TRBD1,NA,TRBJ2-2,CAWSQDRRTGELFF,TGTGCCTGGAGTCAGGACAGGAGGACCGGGGAGCTGTTTTTT
TRBV28,TRBD1,NA,TRBJ1-5,CASSLDRGENQPQHF,TGTGCCAGCAGTCTGGACAGGGGAGAGAATCAGCCCCAGCATTTT
TRBV19,NA,NA,TRBJ1-1,CASRSNVGLDTEAFF,TGTGCCAGTAGGTCCAACGTGGGGCTGGACACTGAAGCTTTCTTT
TRBV28,TRBD2,NA,TRBJ2-1,CASSWGGTLGNEQFF,TGTGCCAGCAGTTGGGGGGGGACCCTCGGCAATGAGCAGTTCTTC
TRBV30,NA,NA,TRBJ1-4,CAWMGPDNEKLFF,TGTGCCTGGATGGGGCCCGATAATGAAAAACTGTTTTTT
TRBV10-3,NA,NA,TRBJ2-5,CATMDSRSGETQYF,TGTGCCACCATGGACTCCCGGTCGGGGGAGACCCAGTACTTC
TRBV28,NA,NA,TRBJ2-1,CASSFFGSWRYNEQFF,TGTGCCAGCAGTTTTTTTGGGTCCTGGCGGTACAATGAGCAGTTCTTC
TRBV18,NA,NA,TRBJ1-5,CASSPNGASQPQHF,TGTGCCAGCTCACCAAATGGGGCGAGTCAGCCCCAGCATTTT
TRBV7-6,NA,NA,TRBJ2-1,CASSPNYNEQFF,TGTGCCAGCAGCCCCAATTACAATGAGCAGTTCTTC
TRBV18,TRBD2,once,TRBJ2-5,CASSPPASGRLETQYF,TGTGCCAGCTCACCACCGGCTAGCGGGAGGTTAGAGACCCAGTACTTC
TRBV19,TRBD1,NA,TRBJ2-7,CASNRQGLGYEQYF,TGTGCCAGTAATCGACAGGGCCTGGGTTACGAGCAGTACTTC
TRBV30,NA,NA,TRBJ1-5,CAWAQNSNQPQHF,TGTGCCTGGGCACAGAATAGCAATCAGCCCCAGCATTTT
TRBV10-3,TRBD1,NA,TRBJ1-2,CAIIGQGAVGYTF,TGTGCCATCATCGGACAGGGGGCCGTTGGCTACACCTTC
TRBV18,NA,NA,TRBJ2-7,CASSLRSSYEQYF,TGTGCCAGCTCACTGAGGAGCTCCTACGAGCAGTACTTC
TRBV30,TRBD2,NA,TRBJ2-5,CAWTTGTSDRETQYF,TGTGCCTGGACCACCGGGACTAGCGATCGAGAGACCCAGTACTTC
TRBV6-1,NA,NA,TRBJ1-5,CASTGQGSNQPQHF,TGTGCCAGCACCGGCCAGGGGAGCAATCAGCCCCAGCATTTT
TRBV11-2,TRBD2,NA,TRBJ2-1,CASSLDRGLAGTGEQFF,TGTGCCAGCAGCTTAGATCGGGGACTAGCGGGAACTGGGGAGCAGTTCTTC
TRBV2,NA,once,TRBJ1-1,CASSAWNTEAFF,TGTGCCAGCAGTGCTTGGAACACTGAAGCTTTCTTT
TRBV27,TRBD2,NA,TRBJ2-3,CASSFVLAGADTQYF,TGTGCCAGCAGTTTCGTCCTAGCGGGAGCAGATACGCAGTATTTT
TRBV27,NA,NA,TRBJ1-1,CASSFVGGRAEAFF,TGTGCCAGCAGTTTTGTTGGGGGCAGGGCTGAAGCTTTCTTT
TRBV7-9,TRBD2,NA,TRBJ2-2,CASSSPGGINGELFF,TGTGCCAGCAGCTCACCGGGAGGAATCAACGGGGAGCTGTTTTTT
TRBV19,TRBD2,NA,TRBJ2-5,CASRSGRRETQYF,TGTGCCAGTAGGAGCGGGAGGCGGGAGACCCAGTACTTC
TRBV27,NA,NA,TRBJ2-5,CASRAGLTLGETQYF,TGTGCCAGCAGGGCTGGACTAACCCTTGGGGAGACCCAGTACTTC
TRBV2,NA,NA,TRBJ2-3,CASSRGRPDTQYF,TGTGCCAGCAGTAGGGGCCGTCCAGATACGCAGTATTTT
TRBV5-1,NA,NA,TRBJ1-2,CASSLTGIGDYGYTF,TGCGCCAGCAGCTTGACAGGGATTGGCGACTATGGCTACACCTTC
TRBV6-1,NA,NA,TRBJ2-7,CASVDGRGPYEQYF,TGTGCCAGCGTCGACGGGAGGGGGCCCTACGAGCAGTACTTC
TRBV30,NA,NA,TRBJ2-3,CAWRLTGTDTQYF,TGTGCCTGGAGGCTTACAGGGACAGATACGCAGTATTTT
TRBV6-5,NA,NA,TRBJ2-7,CASSGGLGYEQYF,TGTGCCAGCAGTGGCGGATTGGGTTACGAGCAGTACTTC
TRBV6-5,NA,NA,TRBJ1-5,CASSSLINQPQHF,TGTGCCAGCAGTTCACTGATCAATCAGCCCCAGCATTTT
TRBV30,TRBD1,NA,TRBJ2-7,CAWSPLRQGLRYEQYF,TGTGCCTGGAGTCCCCTCAGACAGGGCCTCCGCTACGAGCAGTACTTC
TRBV28,NA,NA,TRBJ2-3,CASSLLGGFTDTQYF,TGTGCCAGCAGTTTACTTGGCGGATTCACAGATACGCAGTATTTT
TRBV6-5,NA,few,TRBJ2-5,CASTYGRTQYF,TGTGCCAGCACCTATGGGCGGACCCAGTACTTC
TRBV7-9,TRBD1,NA,TRBJ2-7,CASSAIETGPLYEQYF,TGTGCCAGCAGCGCAATTGAGACAGGGCCTCTATACGAGCAGTACTTC
TRBV11-3,TRBD2,NA,TRBJ2-1,CASSLAGGEQFF,TGTGCCAGCAGCTTAGCGGGAGGTGAGCAGTTCTTC